The 25 T cell receptor beta chains below come from one sample, sequenced in a study of STAT5B mutations in CD4+ large granular lymphocyte leukemia (dated by TCRdb to between 2021 and 2024). Libraries were prepared through the immunoSEQ multiplex PCR assay. TCRdb's version of the immuneACCESS table is confined to in-frame rearrangements and falls short of the full clone set. An unresolved V gene accounts for under half of the shortfall where checked; the remainder is of unknown origin. The sample table records tens of thousands of clones; 72% of these occur just once. The ten largest clonotypes hold 0.65% of the sample. Sequencing input: CD4+ T cells from blood buffy coats. These receptors were obtained from a human donor in good health.

The V call is TRBV5-4, the J call TRBJ1-6; D is unresolved. The CDR3 length is 16 residues. Trimming left V 5 bases short and J 4 bases short, with 16 bases between. The germline gives CDR1 SGHNT, CDR2 YYREEE (reference sequence). CDR3 sequence (DNA): TGTGCCAGCAGGCGAGCGGGAGGCCCGTATAATTCACCCCTCCACTTT. As protein: CASRRAGGPYNSPLHF.

This sequence joins TRBV7-9 and TRBJ2-7; D remains unclear. Trimming shortened V by 3 bases and J by 0 bases, and 0 bases separated the two germline ends. Germline CDR1 reads SEHNR; CDR2 reads FQNEAQ (reference sequence). CDR3 length: 11 residues. CDR3 region: CASSFSYEQYF. The CDR3 nucleotides read TGTGCCAGCAGCTTCTCCTACGAGCAGTACTTC.

This chain links TRBV18 with TRBJ1-1; no clear D. This CDR3 comprises 18 residues. The ends were cut back, 1 base at V and 0 bases at J, with 18 bases in the middle. CDR1 is KGHSH, CDR2 LQKENI, per germline. The CDR3 reads CASSPQQHLSLMNTEAFF. The CDR3 nucleotides read TGTGCCAGCTCACCACAACAGCATCTCAGTTTGATGAACACTGAAGCTTTCTTT. Combining the CDR3 with reference TRBV18 and TRBJ1-1 gives the whole variable domain NAGVMQNPRHLVRRRGQEARLRCSPMKGHSHVYWYRQLPEEGLKFMVYLQKENIIDESGMPKERFSAEFPKEGPSILRIQQVVRGDSAAYFCASSPQQHLSLMNTEAFFGQGTRLTVV.

The table lists this clone with a count of one. The chain uses TRBV14 and TRBJ2-7; a possible D gene is TRBD1 (6 bases). This CDR3 is built from 15 residues. The V end lost 1 base, the J end lost 3 bases, and 13 bases lay between the germline ends. Germline CDR1 and CDR2: SGHDN and FVKESK. CDR3 amino acids: CASSQGQYRDYEQYF. The CDR3 nucleotides read TGTGCCAGCAGCCAAGGACAATACAGGGACTACGAGCAGTACTTC.

This sequence joins TRBV5-1 and TRBJ2-7; 11 bases line up with TRBD1. The CDR3 spans 15 residues. Germline V lookup: CDR1 SGHRS, CDR2 YFSETQ. V was pared by 0 bases and J by 8 bases, with 7 bases of the junction left unmatched. The CDR3: CASSLAGGDRGKQYF. In nucleotides, the CDR3 is TGCGCCAGCAGCTTGGCCGGTGGGGACAGGGGGAAGCAGTACTTC.

The chain joins TRBV28 to TRBJ1-2; 10 bases line up with TRBD1. This CDR3 is built from 13 residues. Germline V gene lookup returns CDR1 MDHEN and CDR2 SYDVKM. The J segment lost 13 bases and the V segment lost 8 bases, leaving 13 bases of the junction unmatched. CDR3 sequence reads: CASLTTGTGVSTF. The CDR3 region has the DNA TGTGCCAGCCTCACTACCGGGACAGGGGTCTCCACCTTC.

This clone was observed once. The rearrangement uses TRBV5-1 and TRBJ2-3, with D possibly TRBD1 on 6 matching bases. The length of the CDR3 is 15 residues. V was pared by 3 bases and J by 1 base, with 12 bases between. CDR1 and CDR2 (germline): SGHRS, YFSETQ. The CDR3, as DNA: TGCGCCAGCAGCTCAGGGGTTTGGGGCACAGATACGCAGTATTTT. Its translation is CASSSGVWGTDTQYF.

With regard to this clone: One end of the junction does not line up with germline, which may come from a read error. The chain links TRBV7-9 to TRBJ1-6; D is unclear. Germline CDR1 SEHNR, CDR2 FQNEAQ (reference sequence). CDR3 length: 15 residues. The CDR3 coding sequence is TGTGCCAGCAGCTTAGGCCCGCCAATCCATTCATCCCTCCACTTT. Its translation: CASSLGPPIHSSLHF.

On this clone itself: An end of the junction does not agree with germline; a read error may underlie this. This chain connects TRBV6-1 to TRBJ1-5; no reliable D call. Germline V gene lookup returns CDR1 MNHNS and CDR2 SASEGT. The CDR3 runs 13 residues. This CDR3 is CAISETRDQPQHF. CDR3 sequence (DNA): TGTGCCATCAGTGAGACCAGAGATCAGCCCCAGCATTTT.

This clone was seen a handful of times. V and J are TRBV5-1 and TRBJ2-7; D call uncertain. CDR3 length: 17 amino acids. Germline CDR1 reads SGHRS; CDR2 reads YFSETQ. Trimming took 3 bases from V and 1 from J, leaving 20 bases between them. In DNA, the CDR3 is TGCGCCAGCAGCTGGGGTGTGGGCAGTGTACTATCCTACGAGCAGTACTTC. Its protein is CASSWGVGSVLSYEQYF.

V and J are TRBV2 and TRBJ1-5; D unresolved. Deletions cut 4 bases from V and 1 base from J, with 8 bases between. Germline values: CDR1 SNHLY, CDR2 FYNNEI. The CDR3 is made up of 14 amino acids. The CDR3 loop is CASSAIFSNQPQHF. The DNA of the CDR3 is TGTGCCAGCAGTGCCATTTTCAGCAATCAGCCCCAGCATTTT.

The gene calls are TRBV7-6 and TRBJ2-7; 8 bases map to TRBD1. This CDR3 has 15 amino acids. The trim removed 0 bases at V and 9 bases at J, leaving 10 bases unmatched. Germline V gene sequence: CDR1 SGHVS, CDR2 FNYEAQ. CDR3: CASSLAQGAAWGQYF. For the CDR3, the DNA is TGTGCCAGCAGCTTAGCGCAGGGGGCGGCCTGGGGGCAGTACTTC. Together with reference TRBV7-6 and TRBJ2-7, the CDR3 gives the full variable domain: GAGVSQSPRYKVTKRGQDVALRCDPISGHVSLYWYRQALGQGPEFLTYFNYEAQQDKSGLPNDRFSAERPEGSISTLTIQRTEQRDSAMYRCASSLAQGAAWGQYFGPGTRLTVT.

The chain joins TRBV23-1 to TRBJ1-2; D is uncertain. TRBV23-1 is an ORF, and what it does is uncertain. The CDR3 contains 15 residues. Trimming took 8 bases from V and 8 from J, leaving 24 bases between them. In nucleotides, the CDR3 is TGCGCCAGCCACCATTGTACTGGGCTGCCGGAGGGCTACACCTTC. Translating gives CASHHCTGLPEGYTF.

This chain joins TRBV27 and TRBJ1-1, with D tentatively TRBD1 (5 bases). Germline CDR1 MNHEY, CDR2 SMNVEV (reference sequence). CDR3 length: 15 residues. Trimming shortened V by 5 bases and J by 9 bases, and 22 bases separated the two germline ends. Written as DNA, the CDR3 is TGTGCCAGCAGTCAGCCGGGACTTCAGCGGCCCCAAGCTTTCTTT. Protein: CASSQPGLQRPQAFF.

The chain is built from TRBV9 and TRBJ1-1, with a tentative D call TRBD1 (6 bases). Germline values: CDR1 SGDLS, CDR2 YYNGEE. V lost 0 bases, J lost 8 bases, and 14 bases lay in between. The length of the CDR3 is 14 residues. The CDR3 spells CASSVVPTGTEAFF. The CDR3 DNA is TGTGCCAGCAGCGTAGTACCCACAGGGACAGAAGCTTTCTTT.

The chain has TRBV23-1 and TRBJ1-2; no clear D. TRBV23-1 is identified as an open reading frame with a role that is uncertain. Trimming left V 4 bases short and J 6 bases short, with 15 bases between. This CDR3 is 14 amino acids long. DNA of the CDR3: TGCGCCAGCAGTCGCCCGGACTGCGGGGATGGCTACACCTTC. Residues: CASSRPDCGDGYTF.

The V and J genes are TRBV11-2 and TRBJ1-5; 7 bases match TRBD1. J was trimmed by 4 bases and V by 0 bases; bases with no gene match: 6. This CDR3 has 16 residues. CDR1 is SGHAT, CDR2 FQNNGV, per germline. This chain's CDR3 is CASSLEGGVPNQPQHF. CDR3 DNA sequence: TGTGCCAGCAGCTTAGAAGGGGGCGTACCGAATCAGCCCCAGCATTTT.

Here the CDR3 reads CASRNGNQETQYF. As DNA, the CDR3 is TGCGCCAGCAGGAACGGGAACCAAGAGACCCAGTACTTC. The V and J genes are TRBV5-1 and TRBJ2-5; tentative D call: TRBD2 (5 bases). Germline V CDR1 and CDR2: SGHRS, YFSETQ. V dropped 5 bases and J dropped 0 bases, with 8 bases sitting between them. The CDR3 length is 13 residues.

The rearrangement joins TRBV7-2 to TRBJ1-3; D is perhaps TRBD1 (5 bases). The CDR3 runs to 15 residues. The V end was cut by 0 bases, the J end by 4 bases, with 10 bases between. Germline CDR1 reads SGHTA; CDR2 reads FQGNSA. The CDR3: CASSLAGHPGNTIYF. The CDR3 DNA is TGTGCCAGCAGCTTAGCGGGGCATCCGGGAAACACCATATATTTT.

The chain combines TRBV7-6 with TRBJ2-1, with a possible D match to TRBD2 (7 bases). The length of the CDR3 is 14 residues. Trimming stripped 9 bases from V and 1 base from J, with 13 bases between. The germline V gene encodes CDR1 SGHVS and CDR2 FNYEAQ. The CDR3 DNA sequence: TGTGCCAGTACGGGGGGCTTGTCCTACAATGAGCAGTTCTTC. This codes for CASTGGLSYNEQFF.

The count of this clone is one. The CDR3: CATSRDRYSGGAAYNEQFF. The CDR3 DNA is TGTGCCACCAGCAGAGATAGGTATAGCGGGGGGGCGGCCTACAATGAGCAGTTCTTC. This chain connects TRBV15 to TRBJ2-1; 11 nucleotides match TRBD2. Germline CDR1 is LNHNV and CDR2 is YYDKDF (reference sequence). The CDR3 consists of 19 residues. V lost 0 bases to trimming and J lost 2 bases; unmatched junction nucleotides: 9.

This clone was picked up a small number of times. The J gene is TRBJ1-2, the V gene TRBV9; a weak D match, TRBD1 (6 bases). V lost 3 bases, J lost 6 bases, and 21 bases lay in between. CDR1 SGDLS and CDR2 YYNGEE come from the germline V gene. This CDR3 spans 16 amino acids. As DNA, the CDR3 is TGTGCCAGCAGCGGTTCCAACTACAGGGTGAGGAATGGCTACACCTTC. Translating gives CASSGSNYRVRNGYTF.

The chain recombines TRBV6-4 with TRBJ1-5, with TRBD1 as a possible D gene (5 bases). Germline CDR1 MRHNA, CDR2 SNTAGT. V was cut by 4 bases and J by 7 bases, with 11 bases left in between. The CDR3 is 13 residues long. CDR3 DNA: TGTGCCAGCAGTGGGACAAAGGGGCAGCCCCAGCATTTT. Translation: CASSGTKGQPQHF.

This clone has just one count. The chain carries TRBV28 and TRBJ1-1; TRBD1 aligns across 7 bases. The CDR3 length is 15 residues. CDR1 is MDHEN and CDR2 is SYDVKM in the germline V gene. The junction had 9 bases not matched to a gene; V was cut back by 5 bases and J by 3 bases. The CDR3 DNA follows: TGTGCCAGCAGTGACAGGGCACTTTGGTACACTGAAGCTTTCTTT. Protein product: CASSDRALWYTEAFF.

CDR3 region: CASSEGGNEQFF. The CDR3 region has the DNA TGTGCCAGCAGTGAAGGAGGGAATGAGCAGTTCTTC. The chain links TRBV2 to TRBJ2-1, with D tentatively TRBD2 (5 bases). The CDR3 has 12 amino acids. V lost 1 base and J 7 bases, leaving 5 bases between the germline ends. The germline V gene has CDR1 SNHLY and CDR2 FYNNEI.